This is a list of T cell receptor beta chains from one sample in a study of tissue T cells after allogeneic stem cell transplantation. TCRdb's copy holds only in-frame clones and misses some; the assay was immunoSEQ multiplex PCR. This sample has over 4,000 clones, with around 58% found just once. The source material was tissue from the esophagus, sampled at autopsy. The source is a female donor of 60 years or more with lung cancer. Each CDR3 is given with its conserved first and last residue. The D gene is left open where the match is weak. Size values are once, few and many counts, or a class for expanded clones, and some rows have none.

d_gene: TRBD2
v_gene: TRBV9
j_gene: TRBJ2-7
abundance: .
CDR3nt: TGTGCCAGCAGCGCCCCTAGCGGAGGCTACGAGCAGTACTTC
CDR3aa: CASSAPSGGYEQYF

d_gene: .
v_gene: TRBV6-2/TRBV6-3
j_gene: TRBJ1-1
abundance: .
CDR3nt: TGTGCCAGCAGTTACTCGATATTGGTGATGAACACTGAAGCTTTCTTT
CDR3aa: CASSYSILVMNTEAFF

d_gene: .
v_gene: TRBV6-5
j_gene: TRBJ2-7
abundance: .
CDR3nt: TGTGCCAGCAGTTACTCCTTACAGGCCGAGCAGTACTTC
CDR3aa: CASSYSLQAEQYF

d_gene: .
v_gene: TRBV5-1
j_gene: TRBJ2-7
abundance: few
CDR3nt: TGCGCCAGCAGCGTGAAGGTGGGAGAGCAGTACTTC
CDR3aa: CASSVKVGEQYF

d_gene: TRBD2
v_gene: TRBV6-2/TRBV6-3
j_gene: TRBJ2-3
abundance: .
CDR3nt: TGTGCCAGCAGCCCGACTAGCGTAAGCACAGATACGCAGTATTTT
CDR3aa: CASSPTSVSTDTQYF

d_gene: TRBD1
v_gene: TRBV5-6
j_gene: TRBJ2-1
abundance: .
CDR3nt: TGTGCCAGCAGCTACAGGGGGTTTGAGCAGTTCTTC
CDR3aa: CASSYRGFEQFF

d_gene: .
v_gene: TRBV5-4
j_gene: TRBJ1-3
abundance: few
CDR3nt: TGTGCCAGCAGCTATGGGGTGGGGGGGCTTGCTGGAAACACCATATATTTT
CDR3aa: CASSYGVGGLAGNTIYF

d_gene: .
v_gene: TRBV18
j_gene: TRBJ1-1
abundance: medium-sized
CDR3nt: TGTGCCAGCTCACTAAGGACAGCCATGAACACTGAAGCTTTCTTT
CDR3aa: CASSLRTAMNTEAFF

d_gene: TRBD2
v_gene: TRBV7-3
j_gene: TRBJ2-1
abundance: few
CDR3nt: TGTGCCAGCAGCTGGGACGGCGGGAGCTCAAATGAGCAGTTCTTC
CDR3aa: CASSWDGGSSNEQFF

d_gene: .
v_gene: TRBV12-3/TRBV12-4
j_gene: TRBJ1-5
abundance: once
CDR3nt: TGTGCCAGCAGTTTAGGCCAGAATCAGCCCCAGCATTTT
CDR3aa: CASSLGQNQPQHF

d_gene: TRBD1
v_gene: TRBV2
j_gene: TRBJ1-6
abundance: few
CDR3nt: TGTGCCAGCAGTCCTACGGGACAGAGAAATTCACCCCTCCACTTT
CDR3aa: CASSPTGQRNSPLHF

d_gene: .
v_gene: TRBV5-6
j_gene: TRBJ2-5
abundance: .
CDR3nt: TGTGCCAGCAGCTTGCCAGGCGGGACGGGGACCCAGTACTTC
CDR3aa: CASSLPGGTGTQYF

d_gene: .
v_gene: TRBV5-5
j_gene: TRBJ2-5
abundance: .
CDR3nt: TGTGCCAGCAGCTTGGAGGGTTGGGAAGTAAAGACCCAGTACTTC
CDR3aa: CASSLEGWEVKTQYF

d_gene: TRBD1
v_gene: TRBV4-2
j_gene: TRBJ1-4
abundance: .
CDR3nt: TGTGCCAGCAGCAATTCGGACAGGGTATATGAAAAACTGTTTTTT
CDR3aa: CASSNSDRVYEKLFF

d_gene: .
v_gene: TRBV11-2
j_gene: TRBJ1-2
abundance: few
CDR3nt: TGTGCCAGCAGCTTAGATCTCACAGCCCATGGCTACACCTTC
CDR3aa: CASSLDLTAHGYTF

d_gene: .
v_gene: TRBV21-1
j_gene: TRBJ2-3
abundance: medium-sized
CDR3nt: TGTGCCAGCAGGAGGACAGGGGGCTTCACAGATACGCAGTATTTT
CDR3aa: CASRRTGGFTDTQYF

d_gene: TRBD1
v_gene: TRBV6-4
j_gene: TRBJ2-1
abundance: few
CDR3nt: TGTGCCAGCAGTGACTCTCCAGGGGGCTCCTACAATGAGCAGTTCTTC
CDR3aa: CASSDSPGGSYNEQFF

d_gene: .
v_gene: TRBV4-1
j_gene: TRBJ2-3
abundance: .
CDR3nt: TGCGCCAGCAGCCAGACTAGGGGGCGAGGCACAGATACGCAGTATTTT
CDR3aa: CASSQTRGRGTDTQYF

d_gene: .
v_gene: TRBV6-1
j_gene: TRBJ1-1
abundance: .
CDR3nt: TGTGCCAGCAGTGAAGTTGCGGTGACTGAAGCTTTCTTT
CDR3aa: CASSEVAVTEAFF

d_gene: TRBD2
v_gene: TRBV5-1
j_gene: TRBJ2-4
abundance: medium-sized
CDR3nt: TGCGCCAGCAGCTTAAATCCGGGACTAGCGGGATACCTAGCCAAAAACATTCAGTACTTC
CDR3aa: CASSLNPGLAGYLAKNIQYF

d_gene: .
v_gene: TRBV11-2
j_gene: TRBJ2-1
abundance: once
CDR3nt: TGTGCCAGCAGCCCCCTAGGCAGGAGAAACAATGAGCAGTTCTTC
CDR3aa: CASSPLGRRNNEQFF

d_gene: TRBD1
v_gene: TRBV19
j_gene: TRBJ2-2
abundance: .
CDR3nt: TGTGCCAGTAGAACAATCACCGGGACAGGGACCGGGGAGCTGTTTTTT
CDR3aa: CASRTITGTGTGELFF

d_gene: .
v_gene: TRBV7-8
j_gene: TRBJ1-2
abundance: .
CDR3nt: TGTGCCAGCAGCTCAATACCCCCAGGGCCACTTCACTATGGCTACACCTTC
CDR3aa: CASSSIPPGPLHYGYTF

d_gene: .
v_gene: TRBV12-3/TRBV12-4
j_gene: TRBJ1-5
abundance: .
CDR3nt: TGTGCCAGCAGTTTAGGGGAGGGATCCCAGCATTTT
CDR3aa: CASSLGEGSQHF

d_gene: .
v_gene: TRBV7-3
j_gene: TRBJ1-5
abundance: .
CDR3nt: TGTGCCAGCAGCCAACATTTTAGGTTGGAGAATCAGCCCCAGCATTTT
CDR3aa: CASSQHFRLENQPQHF

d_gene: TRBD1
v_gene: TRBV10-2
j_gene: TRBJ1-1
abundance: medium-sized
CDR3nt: TGCGCCAGCAGGGGACAGGGCGCGAACACTGAAGCTTTCTTT
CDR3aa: CASRGQGANTEAFF

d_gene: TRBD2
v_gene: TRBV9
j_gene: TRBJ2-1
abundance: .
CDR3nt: TGTGCCAGCAGCCCAGGACTAGCGCTATACAATGAGCAGTTCTTC
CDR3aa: CASSPGLALYNEQFF

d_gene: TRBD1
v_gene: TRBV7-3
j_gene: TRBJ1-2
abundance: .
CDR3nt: TGTGCCAGCAGCGCGAAACCCACAGGGGGGCATGGCTACACCTTC
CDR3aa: CASSAKPTGGHGYTF

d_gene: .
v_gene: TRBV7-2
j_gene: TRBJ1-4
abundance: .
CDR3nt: TGTGCCAGCAGCTTAAATAACGAAAAACTGTTTTTT
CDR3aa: CASSLNNEKLFF

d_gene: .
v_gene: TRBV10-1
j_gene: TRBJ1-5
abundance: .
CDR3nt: TGCGCCAGCAGTGAGTCGTCGATATCCCCCCAGCATTTT
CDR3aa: CASSESSISPQHF

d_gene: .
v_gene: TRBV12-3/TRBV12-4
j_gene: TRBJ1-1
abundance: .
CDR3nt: TGTGCCAGTAGGACCCGCACTGAAGCTTTCTTT
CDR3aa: CASRTRTEAFF

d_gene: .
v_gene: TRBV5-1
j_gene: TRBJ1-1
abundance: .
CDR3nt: TGCGCCAGCAGCTTTGGGGGGCCAGGACAAGCTTTCTTT
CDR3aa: CASSFGGPGQAFF

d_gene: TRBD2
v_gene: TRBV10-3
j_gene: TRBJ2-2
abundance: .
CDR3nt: TGTGCCATCCTTGCTTCTGGACTAGCGGGATACACCGGGGAGCTGTTTTTT
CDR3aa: CAILASGLAGYTGELFF

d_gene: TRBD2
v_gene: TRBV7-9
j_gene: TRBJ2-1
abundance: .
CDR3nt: TGTGCCAGCCTAGCGGGGCAACACAATGAGCAGTTCTTC
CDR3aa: CASLAGQHNEQFF

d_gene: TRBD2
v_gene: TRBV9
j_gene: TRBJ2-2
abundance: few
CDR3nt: TGTGCCAGCAGCGTAGGGCTACTAGCGGGGACCGGGGAGCTGTTTTTT
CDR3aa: CASSVGLLAGTGELFF

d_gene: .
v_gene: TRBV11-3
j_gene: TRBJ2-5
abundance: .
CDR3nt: TGTGCCAGCAGCACCCGGGGACAATCGGGGGAGACCCAGTACTTC
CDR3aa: CASSTRGQSGETQYF

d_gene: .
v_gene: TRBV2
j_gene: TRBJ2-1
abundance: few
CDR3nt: TGTGCCAGAAGTGTTCCCGATGAGCAGTTCTTC
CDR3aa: CARSVPDEQFF

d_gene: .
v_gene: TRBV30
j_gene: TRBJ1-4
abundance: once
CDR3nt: TGTGCCTGGAGCAGGGATACTAATGAAAAACTGTTTTTT
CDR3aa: CAWSRDTNEKLFF

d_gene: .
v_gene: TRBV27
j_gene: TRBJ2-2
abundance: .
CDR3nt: TGTGCCAGCAGTCGGGCCGGGGGTCAGACCGGGGAGCTGTTTTTT
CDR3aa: CASSRAGGQTGELFF

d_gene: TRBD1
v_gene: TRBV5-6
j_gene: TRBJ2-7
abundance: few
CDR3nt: TGTGCCAGCAGCTTCTATTGGACAGGGAGCTACGAGCAGTACTTC
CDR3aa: CASSFYWTGSYEQYF

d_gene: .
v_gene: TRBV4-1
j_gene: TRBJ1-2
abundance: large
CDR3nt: TGCGCCAGCAGCCAAGGGCGGGGATCCAACTATGGCTACACCTTC
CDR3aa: CASSQGRGSNYGYTF

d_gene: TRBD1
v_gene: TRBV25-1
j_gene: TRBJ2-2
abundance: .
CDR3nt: TGTGCCAGCAGCGGATTCCCCGGGACAGGTAGTACCGGGGAGCTGTTTTTT
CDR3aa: CASSGFPGTGSTGELFF

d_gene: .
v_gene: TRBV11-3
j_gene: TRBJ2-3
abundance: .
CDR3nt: TGTGCCAGCAGCTCCAAAAAGAGGGTATTCGGCACAGATACGCAGTATTTT
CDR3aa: CASSSKKRVFGTDTQYF

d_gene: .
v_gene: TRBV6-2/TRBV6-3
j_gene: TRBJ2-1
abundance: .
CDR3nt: TGTGCCAGCAGTTCCCCGAATGAGCAGTTCTTC
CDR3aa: CASSSPNEQFF

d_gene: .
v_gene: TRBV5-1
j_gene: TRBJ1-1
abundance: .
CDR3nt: TGCGCCAGCGGTCCGGGGATGGTGTCGAACACTGAAGCTTTCTTT
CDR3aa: CASGPGMVSNTEAFF

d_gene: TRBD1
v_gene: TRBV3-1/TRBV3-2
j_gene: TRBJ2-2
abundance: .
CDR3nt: TGTGCCAGCAGCCAAGCAGGGGGAAGCACCGGGGAGCTGTTTTTT
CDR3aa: CASSQAGGSTGELFF

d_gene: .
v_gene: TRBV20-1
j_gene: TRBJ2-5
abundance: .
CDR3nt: TGCAGTGCTAGTAGTAGAGAGACCCAGTACTTC
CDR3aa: CSASSRETQYF

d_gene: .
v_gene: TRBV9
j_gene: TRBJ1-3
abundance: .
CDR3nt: TGTGCCAGCAGCGTAGATCAGGTTAACACCATATATTTT
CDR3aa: CASSVDQVNTIYF

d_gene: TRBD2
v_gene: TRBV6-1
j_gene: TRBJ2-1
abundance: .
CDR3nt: TGTGCCAGCAGTACGCCGGGACTAGCGGAGGGGGAGTTCTTC
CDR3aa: CASSTPGLAEGEFF

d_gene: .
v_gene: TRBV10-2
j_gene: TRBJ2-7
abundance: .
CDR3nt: TGCGCCAGCAGTGAGTTGACGGGGCTCCACGAGCAGTACTTC
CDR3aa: CASSELTGLHEQYF

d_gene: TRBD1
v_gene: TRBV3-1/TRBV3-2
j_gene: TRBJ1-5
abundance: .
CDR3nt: TGTGCCAGCAGCGACAGGGGGTATCAGCCCCAGCATTTT
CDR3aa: CASSDRGYQPQHF

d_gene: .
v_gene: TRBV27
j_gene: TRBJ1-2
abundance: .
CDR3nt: TGTGCCAGCAGTTTCAGAGCGGTAGCTTATGGCTACACCTTC
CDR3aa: CASSFRAVAYGYTF

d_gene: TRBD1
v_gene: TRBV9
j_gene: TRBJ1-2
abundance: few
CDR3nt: TGTGCCAGCAGCGGCGGGACAGTGGATATCAACTATGGCTACACCTTC
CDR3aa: CASSGGTVDINYGYTF

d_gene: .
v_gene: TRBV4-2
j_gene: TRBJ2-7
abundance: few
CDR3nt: TGTGCCAGCAGCCAAGAATTCACTAGCCGGTCCTACGAGCAGTACTTC
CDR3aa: CASSQEFTSRSYEQYF

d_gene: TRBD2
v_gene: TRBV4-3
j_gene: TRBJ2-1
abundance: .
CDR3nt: TGCGCCAGCAGCCAAATTCTAGCGGGGGCTCCTTACAATGAGCAGTTCTTC
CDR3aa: CASSQILAGAPYNEQFF

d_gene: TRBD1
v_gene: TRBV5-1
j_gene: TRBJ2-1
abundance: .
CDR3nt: TGCGCCAGCAGCGACGGACCGACAGGGTTCGGCTCCTACAATGAGCAGTTCTTC
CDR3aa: CASSDGPTGFGSYNEQFF

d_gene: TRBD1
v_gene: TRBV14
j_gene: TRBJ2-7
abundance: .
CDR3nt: TGTGCCAGCAGCCAAGTAGGGGCAGGGGGCGAGCAGTACTTC
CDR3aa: CASSQVGAGGEQYF

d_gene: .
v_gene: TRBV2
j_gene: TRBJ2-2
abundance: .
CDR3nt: TGTGCCAGCAGGAAAGGGAGCACCGGGGAGCTGTTTTTT
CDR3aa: CASRKGSTGELFF

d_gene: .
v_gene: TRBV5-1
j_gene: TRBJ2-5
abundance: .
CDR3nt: TGCGCCAGCAGTGATGACCCGGGGGAGACCCAGTACTTC
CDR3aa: CASSDDPGETQYF

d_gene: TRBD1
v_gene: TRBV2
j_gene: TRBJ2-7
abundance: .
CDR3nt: TGTGCCAGCATCCGGGACAGGGCCTACGAGCAGTACTTC
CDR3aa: CASIRDRAYEQYF